This TCR beta chain is drawn from a study of blood T cells in healthy people across ages. Primed by a sample-barcoded 5' primer and a J-beta primer mix, a second PCR proceeded for 7 to 11 cycles. TCRdb re-called the 5' RACE reads through MiXCR, storing one row per CDR3 protein. The profile shows 1.5 million or so distinct CDR3 sequences, around 42% of them singletons. Isolated PBMCs totaled at least 6 million in each sample. The length of the CDR3 is 11 residues. The V end lost 0 bases, the J end lost 6 bases, and 4 bases lay between the germline ends. Germline CDR1 and CDR2: GTSNPN and SVGIG (reference sequence).

The sequenced sample consisted of blood. The rearrangement links TRBV30 to TRBJ2-3; D remains unclear. The clonotype comes from a woman aged 18-29 years in good health. CDR3 nucleotide sequence: TGTGCCTGGAGTGTATCCGATACGCAGTATTTT. Encoded protein: CAWSVSDTQYF.